The entry below gives a single T cell receptor beta chain sequence along with its context. The sample comes from a study of shared clonotypes between healthy human individuals. Turning to the study itself: A couple of women and a few men aged 18 to 49 served as donors. Every donor yielded three CD4 naive, three CD4 memory, two CD8 naive and one CD8 memory plate.

Assay used: immunoSEQ multiplex PCR; TCRdb lists only in-frame clones, some missing. The data show about 190,000 clones, approximately 62% seen once. Trimming stripped 0 bases from V and 3 bases from J, with 5 bases between. Germline-derived CDR1 and CDR2 are KGHSH and LQKENI. The CDR3 consists of 13 residues. The chain carries TRBV18 and TRBJ1-2; D not certain. The source material was memory CD4+ T cells sorted from blood. Subset specified: CD45RA-negative fraction. This sequence was found in a man younger than 40 in good health. CDR3 sequence (DNA): TGTGCCAGCTCACCACCAAGCGACTATGGCTACACCTTC. Its protein is CASSPPSDYGYTF.